This T cell receptor beta chain comes out of a study of Ad26.COV2.S vaccination and SARS-CoV-2 variants. Study-level information: Ad26.COV2.S given intramuscularly, once or twice 56 days apart. Study-wide results and limits: Breadth of non-spike TCRs did not differ between vaccinees and placebo recipients.

Libraries were prepared by immunoSEQ multiplex PCR; TCRdb keeps only in-frame clonotypes and omits some of them. The sample has some 340,000 clones, 85% seen once. With 0 bases removed from V and 4 bases from J, the gap between germline ends came to 7 bases. The CDR3 is 13 residues long. Germline loops: CDR1 SGHRS, CDR2 YFSETQ. Concerning this clone itself: Its matching antigen is unknown.

Stated treatment: 15 to 20 received Ad26.COV2.S at low or high dose, single or two shots; about 5 received placebo; per-sample allocation not given. Day 63 following the first vaccine or placebo injection was when the samples were taken. This person who donated was an adult of 18-55 years in Boston. This chain connects TRBV5-1 to TRBJ1-2; no reliable D call. This clonotype was sampled from a person between 18 and 59 years old who received the Ad26.COV2.S COVID-19 vaccine or a placebo. Sample: peripheral blood, taken in a trial of Ad26.COV2.S vaccine versus placebo. The CDR3 is CASSLGYGYGYTF. The CDR3 bases are TGCGCCAGCAGCTTGGGGTACGGCTATGGCTACACCTTC.